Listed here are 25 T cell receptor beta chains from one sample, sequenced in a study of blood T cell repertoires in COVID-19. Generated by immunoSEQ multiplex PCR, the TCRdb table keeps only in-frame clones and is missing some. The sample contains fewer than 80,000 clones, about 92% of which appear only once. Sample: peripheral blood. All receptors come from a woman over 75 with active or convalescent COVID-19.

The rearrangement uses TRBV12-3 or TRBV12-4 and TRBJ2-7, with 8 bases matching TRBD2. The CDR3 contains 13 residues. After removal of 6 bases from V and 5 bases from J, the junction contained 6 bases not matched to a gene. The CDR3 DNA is TGTGCCAGCAGGGACGTCGGGGGGGACGAGCAGTACTTC. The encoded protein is CASRDVGGDEQYF.

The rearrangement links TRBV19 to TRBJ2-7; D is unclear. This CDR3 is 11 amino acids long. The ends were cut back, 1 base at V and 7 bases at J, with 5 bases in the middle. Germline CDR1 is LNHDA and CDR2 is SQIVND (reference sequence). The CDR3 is CASSIGREQYF. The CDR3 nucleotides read TGTGCCAGTAGTATAGGGCGGGAGCAGTACTTC.

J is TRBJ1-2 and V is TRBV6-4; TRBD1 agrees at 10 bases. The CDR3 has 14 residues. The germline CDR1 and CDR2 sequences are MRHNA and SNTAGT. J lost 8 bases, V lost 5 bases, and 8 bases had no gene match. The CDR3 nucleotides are TGTGCCAGCAGTCCGGACAGGGGGATCGGCGGCTACACCTTC. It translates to CASSPDRGIGGYTF.

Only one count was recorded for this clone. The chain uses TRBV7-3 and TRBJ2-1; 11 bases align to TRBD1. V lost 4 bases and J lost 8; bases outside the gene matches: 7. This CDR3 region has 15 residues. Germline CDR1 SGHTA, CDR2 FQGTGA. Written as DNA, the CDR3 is TGTGCCAGCAGCTCCATGGGGGACAGGGGGTATGAGCAGTTCTTC. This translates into CASSSMGDRGYEQFF.

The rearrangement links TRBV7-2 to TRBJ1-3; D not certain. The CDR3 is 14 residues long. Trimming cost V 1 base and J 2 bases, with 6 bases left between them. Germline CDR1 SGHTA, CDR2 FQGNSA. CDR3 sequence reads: CASSLGTAGNTIYF. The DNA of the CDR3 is TGTGCCAGCAGCTTAGGAACAGCTGGAAACACCATATATTTT. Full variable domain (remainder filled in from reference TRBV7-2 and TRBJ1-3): GAGVSQSPSNKVTEKGKDVELRCDPISGHTALYWYRQSLGQGLEFLIYFQGNSAPDKSGLPSDRFSAERTGGSVSTLTIQRTQQEDSAVYLCASSLGTAGNTIYFGEGSWLTVV.

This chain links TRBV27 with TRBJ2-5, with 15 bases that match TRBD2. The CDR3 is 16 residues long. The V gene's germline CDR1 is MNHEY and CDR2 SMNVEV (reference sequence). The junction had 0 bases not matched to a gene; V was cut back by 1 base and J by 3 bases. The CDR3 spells CASSLWTSGGEETQYF. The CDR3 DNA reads TGTGCCAGCAGTTTATGGACTAGCGGGGGGGAAGAGACCCAGTACTTC.

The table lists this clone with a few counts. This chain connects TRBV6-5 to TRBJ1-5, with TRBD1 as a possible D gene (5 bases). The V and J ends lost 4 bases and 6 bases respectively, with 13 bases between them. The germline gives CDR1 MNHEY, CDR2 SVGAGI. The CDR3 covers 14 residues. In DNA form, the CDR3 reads TGTGCCAGCAGTTCCGGGGCGGGGGTTCAGCCCCAGCATTTT. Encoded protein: CASSSGAGVQPQHF.

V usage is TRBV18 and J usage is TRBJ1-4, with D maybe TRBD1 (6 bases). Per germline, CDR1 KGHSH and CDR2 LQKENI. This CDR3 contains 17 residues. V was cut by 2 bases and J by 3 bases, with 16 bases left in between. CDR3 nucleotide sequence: TGTGCCAGCTCACCAATGGCTGGGGGCAAAGCTAATGAAAAACTGTTTTTT. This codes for CASSPMAGGKANEKLFF.

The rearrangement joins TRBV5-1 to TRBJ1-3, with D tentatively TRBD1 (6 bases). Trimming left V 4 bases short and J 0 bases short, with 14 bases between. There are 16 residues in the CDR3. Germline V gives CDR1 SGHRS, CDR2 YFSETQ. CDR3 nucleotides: TGCGCCAGCAGCCCCCAGACAGGCGACTCTGGAAACACCATATATTTT. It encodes CASSPQTGDSGNTIYF.

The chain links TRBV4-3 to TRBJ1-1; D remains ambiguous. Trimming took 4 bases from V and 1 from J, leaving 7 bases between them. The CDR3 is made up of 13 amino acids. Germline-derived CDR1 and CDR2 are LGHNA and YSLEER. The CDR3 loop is CASSLTPNTEAFF. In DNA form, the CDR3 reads TGCGCCAGCAGCCTAACACCGAACACTGAAGCTTTCTTT.

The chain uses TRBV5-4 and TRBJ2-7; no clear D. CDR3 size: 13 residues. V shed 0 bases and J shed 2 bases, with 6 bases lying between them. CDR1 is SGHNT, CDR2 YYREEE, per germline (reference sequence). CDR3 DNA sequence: TGTGCCAGCAGCTTGGACACCACCTACGAGCAGTACTTC. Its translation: CASSLDTTYEQYF. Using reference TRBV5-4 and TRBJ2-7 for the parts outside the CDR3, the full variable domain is ETGVTQSPTHLIKTRGQQVTLRCSSQSGHNTVSWYQQALGQGPQFIFQYYREEENGRGNFPPRFSGLQFPNYSSELNVNALELDDSALYLCASSLDTTYEQYFGPGTRLTVT.

The CDR3: CASSGMKSSGNTIYF. DNA of the CDR3: TGTGCCAGCAGTGGAATGAAGAGCTCTGGAAACACCATATATTTT. The J gene is TRBJ1-3, the V gene TRBV2; D call uncertain. CDR3 length equals 15 residues. V lost 4 bases, J lost 0 bases, and 10 bases lay in between. Germline V lookup: CDR1 SNHLY, CDR2 FYNNEI.

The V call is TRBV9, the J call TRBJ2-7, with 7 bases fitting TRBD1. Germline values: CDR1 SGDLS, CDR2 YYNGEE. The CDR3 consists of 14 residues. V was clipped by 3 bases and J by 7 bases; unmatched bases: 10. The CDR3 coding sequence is TGTGCCAGCAGCGGCCGGGACAGCCGCCGGGAGCAGTACTTC. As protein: CASSGRDSRREQYF.

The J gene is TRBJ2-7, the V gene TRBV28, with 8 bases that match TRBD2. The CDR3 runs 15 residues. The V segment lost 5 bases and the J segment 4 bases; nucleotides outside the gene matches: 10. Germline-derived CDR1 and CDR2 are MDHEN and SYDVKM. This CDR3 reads CASSPPGGGNYEQYF. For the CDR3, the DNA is TGTGCCAGCAGTCCCCCCGGGGGGGGAAATTACGAGCAGTACTTC.

CDR3 region: CASSQGPQAGRNTDTQYF. The CDR3 bases are TGCGCCAGCAGCCAAGGACCGCAGGCGGGGCGAAACACAGATACGCAGTATTTT. V usage is TRBV4-1 and J usage is TRBJ2-3, with D possibly TRBD2 on 6 matching bases. Germline CDR1 MGHRA, CDR2 YSYEKL. The CDR3 length is 18 residues. V lost 1 base and J lost 2, with 19 bases in between.

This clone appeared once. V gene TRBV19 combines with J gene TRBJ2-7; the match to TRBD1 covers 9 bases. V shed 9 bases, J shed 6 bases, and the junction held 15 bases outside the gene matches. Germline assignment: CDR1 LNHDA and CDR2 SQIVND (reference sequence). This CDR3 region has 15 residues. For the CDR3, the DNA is TGTGCCAGCACTAAGACGGGGACAGGGAAGTTCGAGCAGTACTTC. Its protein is CASTKTGTGKFEQYF.

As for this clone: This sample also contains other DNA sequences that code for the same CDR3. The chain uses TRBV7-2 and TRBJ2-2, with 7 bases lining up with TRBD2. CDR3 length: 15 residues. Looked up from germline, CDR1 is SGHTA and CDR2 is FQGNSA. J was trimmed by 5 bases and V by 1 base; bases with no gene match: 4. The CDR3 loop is CASSLGGGRTGELFF. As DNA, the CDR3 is TGTGCCAGCAGCTTAGGGGGGGGGAGGACCGGGGAGCTGTTTTTT.

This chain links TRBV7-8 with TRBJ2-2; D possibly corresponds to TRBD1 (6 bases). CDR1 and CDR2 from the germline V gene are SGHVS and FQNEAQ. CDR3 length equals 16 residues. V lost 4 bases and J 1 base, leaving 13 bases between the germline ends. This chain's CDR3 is CASSSPTGLNTGELFF. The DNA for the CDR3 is TGTGCCAGCAGCTCCCCGACAGGCCTGAACACCGGGGAGCTGTTTTTT. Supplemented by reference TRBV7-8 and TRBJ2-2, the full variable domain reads GAGVSQSPRYKVAKRGQDVALRCDPISGHVSLFWYQQALGQGPEFLTYFQNEAQLDKSGLPSDRFFAERPEGSVSTLKIQRTQQEDSAVYLCASSSPTGLNTGELFFGEGSRLTVL.

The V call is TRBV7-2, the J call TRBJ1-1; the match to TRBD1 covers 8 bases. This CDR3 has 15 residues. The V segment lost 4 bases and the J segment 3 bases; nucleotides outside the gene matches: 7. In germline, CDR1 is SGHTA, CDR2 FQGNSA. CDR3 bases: TGTGCCAGCAGCTCACCCAGGGGGCAGTACACTGAAGCTTTCTTT. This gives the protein CASSSPRGQYTEAFF.

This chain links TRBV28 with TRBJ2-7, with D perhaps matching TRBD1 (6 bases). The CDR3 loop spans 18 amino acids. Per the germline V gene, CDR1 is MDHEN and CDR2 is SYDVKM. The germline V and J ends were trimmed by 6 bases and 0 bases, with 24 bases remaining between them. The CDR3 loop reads CASRSPGHILLSSYEQYF. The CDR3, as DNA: TGTGCCAGCAGGAGCCCGGGACACATCCTCTTGAGCTCCTACGAGCAGTACTTC.

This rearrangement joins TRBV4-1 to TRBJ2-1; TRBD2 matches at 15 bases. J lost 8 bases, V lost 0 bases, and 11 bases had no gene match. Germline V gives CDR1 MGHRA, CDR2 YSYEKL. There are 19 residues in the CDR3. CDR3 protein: CASSQEVPGLAGGVHEQFF. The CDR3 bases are TGCGCCAGCAGCCAAGAAGTCCCCGGACTAGCGGGGGGGGTCCATGAGCAGTTCTTC.

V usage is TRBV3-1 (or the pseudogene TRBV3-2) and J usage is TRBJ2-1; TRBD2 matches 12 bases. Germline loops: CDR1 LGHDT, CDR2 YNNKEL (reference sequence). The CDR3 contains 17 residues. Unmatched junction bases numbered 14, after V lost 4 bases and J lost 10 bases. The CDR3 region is CASSRETSGGASGEQFF. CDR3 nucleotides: TGTGCCAGCAGCCGAGAGACTAGCGGGGGCGCCTCGGGAGAGCAGTTCTTC.

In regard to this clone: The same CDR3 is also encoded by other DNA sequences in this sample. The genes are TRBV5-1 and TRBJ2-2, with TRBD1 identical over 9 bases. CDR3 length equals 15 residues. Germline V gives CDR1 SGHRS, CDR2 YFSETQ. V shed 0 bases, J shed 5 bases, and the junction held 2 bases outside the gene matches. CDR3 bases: TGCGCCAGCAGCTTGGAGGGACAGGGAACCGGGGAGCTGTTTTTT. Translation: CASSLEGQGTGELFF.

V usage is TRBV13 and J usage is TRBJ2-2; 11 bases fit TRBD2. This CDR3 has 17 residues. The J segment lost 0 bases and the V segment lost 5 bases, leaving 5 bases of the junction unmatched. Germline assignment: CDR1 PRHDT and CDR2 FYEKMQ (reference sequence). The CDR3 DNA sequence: TGTGCCAGCAGCATCCTAGCGGGGGGTTCGAACACCGGGGAGCTGTTTTTT. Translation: CASSILAGGSNTGELFF.

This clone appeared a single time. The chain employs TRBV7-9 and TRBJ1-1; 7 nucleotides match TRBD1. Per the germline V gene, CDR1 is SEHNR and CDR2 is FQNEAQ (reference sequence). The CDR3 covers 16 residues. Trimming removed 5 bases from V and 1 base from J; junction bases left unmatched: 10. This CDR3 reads CASSANWRQGNTEAFF. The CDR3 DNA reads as TGTGCCAGCAGCGCTAACTGGCGACAGGGGAACACTGAAGCTTTCTTT.